The 10 T cell receptor beta chains listed next were all sequenced from one sample in a study of blood T cell repertoires in COVID-19. Data came from immunoSEQ multiplex PCR; TCRdb stores just in-frame clones and leaves some out. The table has 250,000 to 300,000 clones, about 68% seen once; the top ten hold 3.3%. Sequencing was performed on peripheral blood. These receptors were taken from an elderly woman with acute or convalescent COVID-19.

The chain carries TRBV18 and TRBJ2-1; tentatively, D is TRBD2 (6 bases). The length of the CDR3 is 15 residues. Germline-derived CDR1 and CDR2 are KGHSH and LQKENI. V was pared by 4 bases and J by 4 bases, with 14 bases between. The CDR3 loop is CASSQVSGIYNEQFF. For the CDR3, the DNA is TGTGCCAGCTCACAGGTTAGCGGAATATACAATGAGCAGTTCTTC.

The chain has TRBV9 and TRBJ1-3; D is unresolved. CDR3 length equals 14 residues. V lost 2 bases to trimming and J lost 1 base, with 7 bases between them. Germline V gene data show CDR1 as SGDLS and CDR2 as YYNGEE. In DNA form, the CDR3 reads TGTGCCAGCAGCGTCAGGACTTCTGGAAACACCATATATTTT. Amino acids: CASSVRTSGNTIYF.

This rearrangement joins TRBV2 to TRBJ2-5; 8 bases align to TRBD2. V lost 8 bases to trimming and J lost 5 bases; unmatched junction nucleotides: 10. CDR3 length: 14 residues. In germline, CDR1 is SNHLY, CDR2 FYNNEI. CDR3 in amino acids: CASGGTSQRETQYF. CDR3 DNA sequence: TGTGCCAGCGGGGGGACTAGTCAAAGGGAGACCCAGTACTTC.

The chain has TRBV7-2 and TRBJ2-7; TRBD1 agrees at 7 bases. V trimming: 1 base; J trimming: 3 bases; junction bases outside the gene matches: 6. This CDR3 comprises 15 residues. Per germline, CDR1 SGHTA and CDR2 FQGNSA. Here the CDR3 DNA reads TGTGCCAGCAGCTTAGAGGGGGCAGGGGTCTACGAGCAGTACTTC. Protein: CASSLEGAGVYEQYF.

The chain has TRBV6-5 and TRBJ1-2; D possibly corresponds to TRBD1 (5 bases). The CDR3 runs 13 residues. Looked up from germline, CDR1 is MNHEY and CDR2 is SVGAGI. Trimming pared 6 bases from V and 6 bases from J, leaving 14 bases between. This CDR3 is CASSIPGKDGYTF. The CDR3 DNA sequence: TGTGCCAGCAGCATACCAGGGAAGGATGGCTACACCTTC.

The rearrangement uses TRBV5-1 and TRBJ2-3; 7 nucleotides match TRBD2. The ends lost 1 base at V and 5 bases at J; junction bases unmatched: 1. Germline-derived CDR1 and CDR2 are SGHRS and YFSETQ. The CDR3 has 13 residues. The CDR3 DNA sequence: TGCGCCAGCAGCTTGAGCGGGGTAGATACGCAGTATTTT. Its protein product is CASSLSGVDTQYF.

V and J are TRBV6-5 and TRBJ1-1; D may be TRBD1 (5 bases). Trimming shortened V by 6 bases and J by 1 base, and 12 bases separated the two germline ends. The CDR3 length is 14 residues. Germline lookup yields CDR1 MNHEY and CDR2 SVGAGI. CDR3 sequence: CASRWGTSNTEAFF. CDR3 coding DNA: TGTGCCAGCAGGTGGGGGACTTCGAACACTGAAGCTTTCTTT.

V is TRBV7-2 and J is TRBJ2-7; 13 bases match TRBD2. Germline V gene lookup returns CDR1 SGHTA and CDR2 FQGNSA. V lost 3 bases and J lost 4; bases outside the gene matches: 3. The CDR3 sequence is 15 residues long. DNA for the CDR3: TGTGCCAGCAGCTTCCGGACTAGCGGGAGATACGAGCAGTACTTC. This gives the protein CASSFRTSGRYEQYF.

This clone was seen more than once but under ten times. The CDR3 region is CASSPPGRGREAFF. DNA of the CDR3: TGTGCCAGCAGCCCCCCCGGCAGGGGACGTGAAGCTTTCTTT. The chain joins TRBV7-8 to TRBJ1-1; a possible D gene is TRBD1 (6 bases). Trimming removed 5 bases from V and 7 bases from J, with 17 bases in between. This CDR3 spans 14 amino acids. Germline CDR1 and CDR2: SGHVS and FQNEAQ.

V usage is TRBV4-1 and J usage is TRBJ1-2; possibly TRBD1 for D (6 bases). The CDR3 has 14 residues. CDR1 and CDR2 from the germline V gene are MGHRA and YSYEKL. V gave up 1 base and J gave up 6 bases, with 12 bases separating them. DNA for the CDR3: TGCGCCAGCAGCCAAGGGACAGCCGGGAATGGCTACACCTTC. Protein sequence: CASSQGTAGNGYTF.